These 22 T cell receptor beta chains came from one sample sequenced in a study of T cell changes during pregnancy in multiple sclerosis. The method was immunoSEQ multiplex PCR; TCRdb's version includes in-frame clones alone and lacks a portion of them. In the table there are under 20,000 clones, 70% to 90% of which are singletons. This specimen consisted of CD8+ T cells from peripheral blood mononuclear cells, obtained in the second trimester of pregnancy. These receptor sequences come from a female donor in good health, enrolled as a control in a pregnancy study.

V and J are TRBV4-3 and TRBJ1-1; no definite D call. Germline loops: CDR1 LGHNA, CDR2 YSLEER. The germline V and J ends were trimmed by 0 bases and 7 bases, with 15 bases remaining between them. CDR3 length equals 15 residues. DNA of the CDR3: TGCGCCAGCAGCCAAGAATACCTTACACAGATTGAAGCTTTCTTT. This sequence encodes CASSQEYLTQIEAFF.

Note on this clone: One end of the junction does not line up with germline, which may come from a read error. The J gene is TRBJ2-1, the V gene TRBV27; TRBD2 is a possible D gene (6 bases). The germline gives CDR1 MNHEY, CDR2 SMNVEV (reference sequence). The CDR3 has 12 residues. The CDR3 coding sequence is TGTGCCAGCAGAAAGGACTACCATGAGCAGTTCTTC. This encodes CASRKDYHEQFF.

V usage is TRBV11-2 and J usage is TRBJ2-3, with TRBD2 identical over 14 bases. The V segment lost 5 bases and the J segment 11 bases; nucleotides outside the gene matches: 12. The CDR3 contains 16 residues. Germline V lookup: CDR1 SGHAT, CDR2 FQNNGV. CDR3 loop: CASSRTSGGSTTGQYF. Here the CDR3 DNA reads TGTGCCAGCAGCCGGACTAGCGGGGGGTCTACCACGGGGCAGTATTTT.

The CDR3 loop is CACMQTVNYGYTF. In DNA form, the CDR3 reads TGTGCCTGTATGCAGACAGTTAACTATGGCTACACCTTC. The gene calls are TRBV30 and TRBJ1-2; maybe TRBD1 (5 bases). Per the germline V gene, CDR1 is GTSNPN and CDR2 is SVGIG (reference sequence). V lost 6 bases and J 1 base, leaving 12 bases between the germline ends. The CDR3 is 13 amino acids.

The gene calls are TRBV4-1 and TRBJ2-5, with D maybe TRBD1 (6 bases). The CDR3 is made up of 15 amino acids. CDR1 MGHRA and CDR2 YSYEKL come from the germline V gene. Trimming removed 2 bases at V and 5 bases at J, with 15 bases between. Written as DNA, the CDR3 is TGCGCCAGCAGCCAAAACCCCTGGGGGCTGGAGACCCAGTACTTC. Amino acid sequence: CASSQNPWGLETQYF.

In nucleotides, the CDR3 is TGTGCCAGCAGCCCAATTGGACAGGGATCTAGCACAGATACGCAGTATTTT. Protein: CASSPIGQGSSTDTQYF. V usage is TRBV7-9 and J usage is TRBJ2-3; 8 nucleotides align to TRBD1. This CDR3 contains 17 residues. Trimming at V came to 5 bases and at J to 0 bases, leaving 10 bases not matched to a gene. Germline-derived CDR1 and CDR2 are SEHNR and FQNEAQ (reference sequence).

The chain couples TRBV4-3 to TRBJ2-7; the D gene is possibly TRBD1 (5 bases). CDR1 and CDR2 from the germline V gene are LGHNA and YSLEER. This CDR3 region has 16 residues. Trimming removed 1 base at V and 2 bases at J, with 15 bases between. The CDR3 spells CASSQGYRQRPYEQYF. In nucleotides, the CDR3 is TGCGCCAGCAGCCAAGGATACCGACAGAGACCCTACGAGCAGTACTTC.

This chain's CDR3 is CASSGYGGNSPLHF. CDR3 bases: TGTGCCAGCAGTGGGTACGGGGGTAATTCACCCCTCCACTTT. The genes are TRBV27 and TRBJ1-6, with a weak D call TRBD1 (5 bases). With 5 bases removed from V and 6 bases from J, the gap between germline ends came to 11 bases. Germline V gene data show CDR1 as MNHEY and CDR2 as SMNVEV (reference sequence). CDR3 size: 14 residues.

This clone showed up just a few times. The chain joins TRBV28 to TRBJ2-5; TRBD2 agrees at 7 bases. Trimming cost V 2 bases and J 5 bases; bases outside gene matches: 5. This CDR3 contains 14 residues. The germline gives CDR1 MDHEN, CDR2 SYDVKM. CDR3 in DNA: TGTGCCAGCAGTTTAAGCTATAGCGGGGAGACCCAGTACTTC. This sequence encodes CASSLSYSGETQYF.

In its sample, this clone was seen once. V gene TRBV7-9 combines with J gene TRBJ2-7; perhaps TRBD1 as D (5 bases). The CDR3 loop spans 13 amino acids. The V and J ends lost 8 bases and 3 bases respectively, with 14 bases between them. Germline-derived CDR1 and CDR2 are SEHNR and FQNEAQ (reference sequence). Here the CDR3 reads CASVPRDSYEQYF. CDR3 bases: TGTGCCAGCGTTCCCCGAGACAGCTACGAGCAGTACTTC.

The chain has TRBV28 and TRBJ1-5; perhaps TRBD1 as D (5 bases). Per the germline V gene, CDR1 is MDHEN and CDR2 is SYDVKM. CDR3 length equals 13 residues. V shed 8 bases and J shed 2 bases, with 10 bases lying between them. As DNA, the CDR3 is TGTGCCAGCCAATTCAGGGGCAATCAGCCCCAGCATTTT. This encodes CASQFRGNQPQHF.

Regarding this clone: Other nucleotide sequences from this sample produce the same CDR3. V gene TRBV6-9 combines with J gene TRBJ1-1; 7 bases match TRBD1. This CDR3 region has 15 residues. Germline V gene sequence: CDR1 MNHGY, CDR2 SVAAGI. Trimming at V came to 3 bases and at J to 1 base, leaving 5 bases not matched to a gene. The CDR3 nucleotides read TGTGCCAGCAGTTACTCGACAGGGCAGAACACTGAAGCTTTCTTT. The encoded protein is CASSYSTGQNTEAFF.

The chain is built from TRBV4-1 and TRBJ2-5; 11 bases are shared with TRBD2. The CDR3 contains 15 residues. Germline lookup yields CDR1 MGHRA and CDR2 YSYEKL. The ends lost 4 bases at V and 5 bases at J; junction bases unmatched: 6. The CDR3, as DNA: TGCGCCAGCAGCCGCTCACTAGCGGGGGAGGAGACCCAGTACTTC. It yields the protein CASSRSLAGEETQYF.

The V and J genes are TRBV2 and TRBJ1-2, with a weak D call TRBD1 (5 bases). CDR1 is SNHLY and CDR2 is FYNNEI in the germline V gene. The CDR3 loop spans 14 amino acids. Trimming removed 6 bases from V and 5 bases from J, with 16 bases in between. The CDR3 DNA sequence: TGTGCCAGCAGCCCCGAAGGGGCCGGGTATGGCTACACCTTC. This gives the protein CASSPEGAGYGYTF.

The J gene is TRBJ1-1, the V gene TRBV7-9; 7 nucleotides line up with TRBD1. This CDR3 has 15 amino acids. Germline V gene sequence: CDR1 SEHNR, CDR2 FQNEAQ (reference sequence). With 5 bases clipped from V and 1 base from J, the junction kept 7 bases outside the gene matches. In nucleotides, the CDR3 is TGTGCCAGCAGCCCCGACAGGGATGCGAACACTGAAGCTTTCTTT. Translating gives CASSPDRDANTEAFF.

J is TRBJ1-1 and V is TRBV27; TRBD1 is a possible D gene (6 bases). Germline V gene data show CDR1 as MNHEY and CDR2 as SMNVEV (reference sequence). CDR3 length equals 13 residues. V was clipped by 4 bases and J by 3 bases, with 9 bases between them. The CDR3 loop reads CASSWEGDTEAFF. CDR3 bases: TGTGCCAGCAGTTGGGAGGGGGACACTGAAGCTTTCTTT.

This sequence joins TRBV2 and TRBJ1-2, with D possibly TRBD1 on 5 matching bases. The CDR3 is 14 residues long. V was shortened by 3 bases and J by 5 bases, with 13 bases between the two germline ends. CDR1 SNHLY and CDR2 FYNNEI come from the germline V gene. CDR3 sequence: CASSDQGGVYGYTF. For the CDR3, the DNA is TGTGCCAGCAGTGACCAGGGCGGGGTATATGGCTACACCTTC.

The chain has TRBV13 and TRBJ2-5; a possible D gene is TRBD1 (5 bases). Between the trimmed V and J ends, which lost 5 bases and 1 base, there was a span of 11 bases. CDR1 is PRHDT and CDR2 is FYEKMQ in the germline V gene (reference sequence). The CDR3 is made up of 14 amino acids. CDR3 loop: CASSQRQTQETQYF. The DNA of the CDR3 is TGTGCCAGCAGCCAACGACAGACCCAAGAGACCCAGTACTTC.

The CDR3 here is CASQGDYLNEQFF. In nucleotides, the CDR3 is TGTGCCAGCCAGGGGGATTATCTCAATGAGCAGTTCTTC. The V and J genes are TRBV7-9 and TRBJ2-1, with 7 bases matching TRBD1. CDR3 length: 13 residues. J gave up 6 bases and V 8 bases, and 7 bases lay outside the gene matches. Per the germline V gene, CDR1 is SEHNR and CDR2 is FQNEAQ (reference sequence).

This chain uses TRBV2 with TRBJ2-5; 10 nucleotides match TRBD2. Per germline, CDR1 SNHLY and CDR2 FYNNEI. CDR3 length: 14 residues. V trimming: 8 bases; J trimming: 4 bases; junction bases outside the gene matches: 7. This CDR3 is CASRRSSGRETQYF. The CDR3 DNA sequence: TGTGCCAGCCGTCGCTCTAGCGGGAGAGAGACCCAGTACTTC.

The chain links TRBV4-2 to TRBJ1-3; maybe TRBD1 (5 bases). Trimming removed 4 bases from V and 6 bases from J, with 16 bases in between. The germline gives CDR1 LGHNA, CDR2 YNFKEQ. The CDR3 is 15 residues long. CDR3 DNA sequence: TGTGCCAGCAGCCCCGACGGGCAGGGCCTAAACACCATATATTTT. It translates to CASSPDGQGLNTIYF.

In its sample, this clone was seen once. This chain connects TRBV28 to TRBJ2-3; 7 nucleotides match TRBD2. The CDR3 runs 15 residues. The V gene end was trimmed by 6 bases and the J gene end by 2 bases; junction bases not matched to a gene: 8. Per germline, CDR1 MDHEN and CDR2 SYDVKM. The DNA of the CDR3 is TGTGCCAGCAGCAAGGGAGGGTCCGACACAGATACGCAGTATTTT. Translation gives CASSKGGSDTDTQYF.